The present T cell receptor (beta chain) was sequenced within a study of control samples from healthy donors and cancer patients. Assay used: immunoSEQ multiplex PCR; TCRdb lists only in-frame clones, some missing. The sample comprises 150,000 to 200,000 clones, 85% to 90% of which are singletons, and 12% rests with the top ten. The CDR3 has 12 residues. V lost 5 bases and J lost 5, with 9 bases in between. The sequencing input was blood. This sequence joins TRBV12-3 or TRBV12-4 and TRBJ2-5; D uncertain. This receptor was identified in a man aged 25 to 45 in good health. The DNA of the CDR3 is TGTGCCAGCAGTCCCCCTAGGGAGACCCAGTACTTC. Translation: CASSPPRETQYF.